This T cell receptor (beta chain) comes out of a study of T cells in Graves' hyperthyroidism and ophthalmopathy (dated by TCRdb to the late 2010s). Turning to the overall study: Peripheral blood samples were taken at initial diagnosis, before any treatment was given. To identify TCR V-J signatures that set the groups apart, the researchers used a discovery cohort of about a hundred patients, made up of 40 to 45 with Graves' ophthalmopathy and approximately 57 with stable Graves' hyperthyroidism. Prospective prediction of ophthalmopathy was tested in an independent validation cohort consisting of 18 hyperthyroidism patients and approximately 16 patients who later progressed to ophthalmopathy. The roughly 100 discovery patients were randomly split 7:3 into training and test sets. In six Graves' hyperthyroidism patients, the study also compared T-cell repertoires from thyroid tissue with T-cell repertoires from blood. Once sampling was done, hyperthyroidism patients were given methimazole at a starting dose of 30 mg daily, whereas ophthalmopathy patients were given high-dose intravenous methylprednisolone. The paper reports TCR Vbeta CDR3 sequencing of about 140 peripheral blood samples: approximately 43 ophthalmopathy, some 80 hyperthyroidism and approximately 17 progressor patients.

This clonotype was detected many times. This receptor's antigen is unknown. No per-base quality is available; no much larger clone lies one base away. Amplification of TCR beta CDR3 regions was carried out from RNA transcripts. The first round of RT-PCR for the TCR CDR3 was performed with the HTBI primer set and the Qiagen OneStep RT-PCR kit. Libraries were constructed in a second round of multiplex PCR, after which size selection and purification were performed. Sequencing of the libraries was done on an Illumina HiSeq2000 using paired-end 100 bp reads. The source study handled its data this way. SOAPnuke was used to process the raw data, removing reads that contained adapters or uncalled bases, had a mean Phred below 15, or lacked an exact match to the constant primer or identifier. COPE v1.2.5 was used to merge the high-quality paired reads, and each unique nucleotide sequence was defined as a clonotype. MiTCR v1.1 was used to align the clonotypes against IMGT TRBV, TRBD and TRBJ reference segments. Only V-J combinations with frequency above 0.0001, covering roughly 99% of repertoires, were analysed. The TCS score was defined as the ratio of F50 (clonal expansion) to E x V (chaos), calculated using BLOSUM62-based TCRdist between CDR3 peptides within each V-J. Welch's t-statistics and random forest reduced fewer than 600 V-J features to about 12, which were used in a naive Bayes classifier (R e1071). TCRdb ran its own pipeline on the public reads, namely fastp trimming at Q25 and MiXCR clone calling, and kept in-frame beta chains. Every entry covers one CDR3 protein and lists the most common genes and DNA from its rows. TCRdb, not the original authors, processed these V and J calls. Within this sample are a few hundred thousand distinct CDR3 sequences, with around 15% of them counted one time only. The top ten constitute 30% of the sample.

The CDR3 sequence holds 14 residues, the cysteine and phenylalanine included. Only CDR3 DNA is held: 42 bases, read in frame from base 1. After removal of 5 bases from V and 4 bases from J, the junction retains 6 bases not matched to a gene. From a lookup of the germline V gene (reference sequence), CDR1 and CDR2 are SEHNR and FQNEAQ. Hyperthyroidism patients were newly diagnosed, had a disease duration of under 2 months, and were aged 18 to 65 years. Exclusion was applied to patients with uncontrolled infections, other autoimmune diseases, pregnancy or lactation. Diagnoses were established on the basis of clinical symptoms, serum thyroxine and TRAb, thyroid ultrasound, and orbital computed tomography. Blood from progressor patients was drawn when they were first diagnosed with hyperthyroidism, before any ophthalmopathy symptoms appeared. PBMCs were isolated from about 9.2 ml of fresh peripheral blood by Ficoll-Paque density gradient centrifugation. Progressor patients were first diagnosed with Graves' hyperthyroidism and then developed ophthalmopathy during follow-up. Trizol reagent was used to extract total RNA, and RNA quality was then checked on an Agilent 2100 Bioanalyzer.

Findings and caveats that apply to the study as a whole: During validation, the model predicted progression to ophthalmopathy a median of around six months ahead of onset, with approximately 70% sensitivity and around 73% specificity. Most expanded thyroid clonotypes (frequency above 0.001) were also found in blood, which suggests that blood repertoires may mirror thyroid immune responses. In cross-validation, a model built on a 13 V-J signature told ophthalmopathy apart from stable hyperthyroidism with approximately 90% sensitivity and roughly 81% specificity, and in testing the same model reached 80%/75%. No statistical method was used to set the sample size in advance, and investigators knew the group allocation.

The receptor chain draws on TRBV7-9 and TRBJ2-5, and TRBD2 matches 8 of the central bases. The receptor comes from a woman aged 45-65 years with Graves' hyperthyroidism that later progressed to Graves' ophthalmopathy. What was sequenced was blood. The CDR3 protein is CASSPRGGRETQYF. The DNA sequence is as follows: TGTGCCAGCAGCCCCCGGGGGGGCAGAGAGACCCAGTACTTC.